These 19 T cell receptor beta chains came from one sample sequenced in a study of T cell repertoires in cytomegalovirus infection. The antigens these receptors bind are not known. TCRdb analysed the reads with MiXCR anew, one entry per CDR3 protein. The profile shows approximately 990,000 distinct CDR3 sequences, around 30% of them singletons. Source: cultured CD8+ T cells from PBMCs, taken from culture after CMV antigen stimulation. The receptors come from a human donor in good health (CMV status not recorded). Some clones in this sample may be carry-over from other donors' samples.

The chain employs TRBV6-2 or TRBV6-3 and TRBJ1-2; unclear D gene. The CDR3 is 15 residues long. Germline CDR1 MNHEY, CDR2 SVGEGT. The ends were cut back, 2 bases at V and 0 bases at J, with 10 bases in the middle. CDR3 DNA: TGTGCCAGCAGTTACGGAGGGCAACCTAACTATGGCTACACCTTC. Translated, it gives CASSYGGQPNYGYTF.

CDR3 residues: CASSLMPSYNEQFF. CDR3 nucleotide sequence: TGTGCCAGCAGTTTGATGCCCTCCTACAATGAGCAGTTCTTC. This chain uses TRBV6-2 or TRBV6-3 with TRBJ2-1; no clear D. With 4 bases removed from V and 0 bases from J, the gap between germline ends came to 7 bases. CDR3 length equals 14 residues. Germline CDR1 is MNHEY and CDR2 is SVGEGT.

This sequence joins TRBV6-6 and TRBJ2-3; TRBD1 aligns across 8 bases. Trimming at V came to 0 bases and at J to 5 bases, leaving 10 bases not matched to a gene. The CDR3 loop spans 17 amino acids. Germline lookup yields CDR1 MNHNY and CDR2 SVGAGI (reference sequence). CDR3 sequence: CASSYSSTGGPKDTQYF. DNA for the CDR3: TGTGCCAGCAGTTACTCGAGTACAGGGGGACCAAAAGATACGCAGTATTTT.

The chain combines TRBV19 with TRBJ1-1, with 8 bases fitting TRBD1. CDR1 is LNHDA and CDR2 is SQIVND in the germline V gene (reference sequence). V lost 4 bases to trimming and J lost 4 bases; unmatched junction nucleotides: 8. The CDR3 contains 15 residues. CDR3 loop: CASSRGTGGTTEAFF. In nucleotides, the CDR3 is TGTGCCAGTAGTAGGGGGACAGGAGGAACCACTGAAGCTTTCTTT.

The V call is TRBV7-6, the J call TRBJ1-1; D not certain. Germline V CDR1 and CDR2: SGHVS, FNYEAQ. CDR3 length equals 12 residues. Trimming took 4 bases from V and 10 from J, leaving 13 bases between them. This chain's CDR3 is CASSSGTSGAFF. CDR3 nucleotide sequence: TGTGCCAGCAGCTCCGGAACCTCTGGAGCTTTCTTT.

This clonotype was counted ten times or more. The rearrangement joins TRBV7-9 to TRBJ2-1; D is perhaps TRBD1 (6 bases). Germline CDR1 and CDR2: SEHNR and FQNEAQ (reference sequence). CDR3 length: 15 residues. Deletions cut 1 base from V and 7 bases from J, with 14 bases between. Here the CDR3 DNA reads TGTGCCAGCAGCTTAGTGGGGGCTGTGGGTAATGAGCAGTTCTTC. This codes for CASSLVGAVGNEQFF.

Concerning this clonotype: This could be a read error, since a much larger clone is one nucleotide away. This rearrangement joins TRBV6-5 to TRBJ1-2; a possible D gene is TRBD1 (6 bases). V shed 4 bases and J shed 4 bases, with 10 bases lying between them. The CDR3 is 13 amino acids. Germline CDR1 is MNHEY and CDR2 is SVGAGI. The CDR3 here is CASSWGASYGYTF. DNA for the CDR3: TGTGCCAGCAGTTGGGGGGCGAGCTATGGCTACACCTTC.

This clonotype was observed a handful of times. V and J are TRBV2 and TRBJ2-3; no reliable D call. This CDR3 spans 16 amino acids. V was trimmed by 3 bases and J by 2 bases, leaving 15 bases between them. Germline values: CDR1 SNHLY, CDR2 FYNNEI. CDR3 bases: TGTGCCAGCAGTGAGTCCGGTGTCAGTTACACAGATACGCAGTATTTT. Encoded protein: CASSESGVSYTDTQYF.

This clonotype came up a few times. CDR3 region: CASSIPYEWDRGVDEQFF. In DNA form, the CDR3 reads TGTGCCAGTAGTATACCCTACGAGTGGGACAGGGGGGTCGATGAGCAGTTCTTC. V gene TRBV19 combines with J gene TRBJ2-1; 11 bases fit TRBD1. Germline trimming cut 2 bases from V and 8 bases from J; bases unmatched to any gene: 14. CDR1 is LNHDA and CDR2 is SQIVND in the germline V gene (reference sequence). This CDR3 spans 18 amino acids.

This clonotype showed up just a few times. The gene calls are TRBV6-6 and TRBJ1-5; 7 bases are a match to TRBD1. Trimming took 5 bases from V and 7 from J; bases not matched to a gene: 17. Germline V gene sequence: CDR1 MNHNY, CDR2 SVGAGI (reference sequence). This CDR3 has 17 amino acids. The CDR3 spells CASSPKGGQLPQQPQHF. In DNA form, the CDR3 reads TGTGCCAGCAGTCCTAAAGGGGGCCAGCTCCCACAACAGCCCCAGCATTTT.

J is TRBJ2-1 and V is TRBV4-3, with a possible D match to TRBD2 (6 bases). Germline V gene lookup returns CDR1 LGHNA and CDR2 YSLEER. This CDR3 is 18 amino acids long. Deletions cut 3 bases from V and 9 bases from J, with 27 bases between. CDR3 coding DNA: TGCGCCAGCAGCCAGTTACTAGGGGCTTTCTCGACCGGGAGTGAGCAGTTCTTC. Translating it yields CASSQLLGAFSTGSEQFF.

This clonotype was observed a few times. This chain joins TRBV7-9 and TRBJ2-7; 8 bases match TRBD1. Trimming took 4 bases from V and 2 from J; bases not matched to a gene: 7. This CDR3 region has 15 residues. Germline loops: CDR1 SEHNR, CDR2 FQNEAQ (reference sequence). The CDR3 bases are TGTGCCAGCAGCTCAACGACAGGGGCAGCCTACGAGCAGTACGTC. Translation: CASSSTTGAAYEQYV.

There are a few counts of this clonotype. The chain joins TRBV5-6 to TRBJ1-2; D remains ambiguous. CDR1 and CDR2 from the germline V gene are SGHDT and YYEEEE. The CDR3 loop spans 13 amino acids. Trimming shortened V by 4 bases and J by 4 bases, and 11 bases separated the two germline ends. CDR3 sequence reads: CASSPGSIYGYTF. The CDR3 DNA reads as TGTGCCAGCAGCCCGGGCTCCATCTATGGCTACACCTTC.

V usage is TRBV7-9 and J usage is TRBJ1-6; TRBD1 might be the D (5 bases). CDR1 and CDR2 from the germline V gene are SEHNR and FQNEAQ (reference sequence). Trimming left V 1 base short and J 9 bases short, with 10 bases between. There are 14 residues in the CDR3. The DNA for the CDR3 is TGTGCCAGCAGCTTAGGTGGGGGAGGTTCACCCCTCCACTTT. This encodes CASSLGGGGSPLHF.

The chain joins TRBV20-1 to TRBJ1-1, with no clear D. The CDR3 covers 14 residues. Between the trimmed V and J ends, which lost 6 bases and 2 bases, there was a span of 16 bases. Germline V gene data show CDR1 as DFQATT and CDR2 as SNEGSKA (reference sequence). The CDR3 spells CSARIWEINTEAFF. DNA of the CDR3: TGCAGTGCCCGGATATGGGAAATTAACACTGAAGCTTTCTTT.

In its sample, this clonotype was seen a few times. V is TRBV7-6 and J is TRBJ1-1, with D unclear. Trimming took off 5 bases at V and 4 bases at J, with 14 bases between the two ends. CDR1 and CDR2 (germline): SGHVS, FNYEAQ. The CDR3 length is 14 residues. The CDR3 DNA reads as TGTGCCAGCAGCCACAACACGGGGAGCACTGAAGCTTTCTTT. Protein product: CASSHNTGSTEAFF.

Ten or more counts support this clonotype. The chain joins TRBV7-2 to TRBJ1-6; D may be TRBD1 (5 bases). CDR1 and CDR2 (germline): SGHTA, FQGNSA. The germline V and J ends were trimmed by 1 base and 9 bases, with 16 bases remaining between them. The CDR3 loop spans 16 amino acids. CDR3 DNA: TGTGCCAGCAGCTTAGGGGGCGGCGTCGCTGTTTCACCCCTCCACTTT. Protein: CASSLGGGVAVSPLHF.

The chain carries TRBV7-2 and TRBJ2-7; no clear D. CDR3 length equals 14 residues. Trimming pared 1 base from V and 3 bases from J, leaving 10 bases between. CDR1 SGHTA and CDR2 FQGNSA come from the germline V gene. DNA of the CDR3: TGTGCCAGCAGCTTAGATTTTGGTTACTACGAGCAGTACTTC. Its protein product is CASSLDFGYYEQYF.

This clonotype turned up a few times. V is TRBV5-1 and J is TRBJ2-3; D might be TRBD1 or TRBD2, each matching 6 bases. Per germline, CDR1 SGHRS and CDR2 YFSETQ. The CDR3 is made up of 13 amino acids. V lost 7 bases, J lost 4 bases, and 13 bases lay in between. DNA of the CDR3: TGCGCCAGCGGCTCGAGGGGGGCAGATACGCAGTATTTT. Its translation is CASGSRGADTQYF.